This paragraph covers one T cell receptor beta chain sequence. Its antigen is not known. The entry originates in a study of a mutant IDH1 vaccine in newly diagnosed glioma. Study background: Patients received vaccination from 4-6 weeks after radiotherapy alone, or with temozolomide cycles.

The sample's time point: week 11, during vaccination. In every dose of vaccine, 300 ug of mutant IDH1 20-mer peptide was given alongside topical imiquimod. Per germline, CDR1 MNHEY and CDR2 SMNVEV (reference sequence). The CDR3 covers 14 residues. V lost 5 bases, J lost 7 bases, and 7 bases stayed unmatched. TCRdb's table, derived via immunoSEQ multiplex PCR, lists solely in-frame clones and lacks some. The sample has fewer than 150,000 clones, 90% seen once. This chain connects TRBV27 to TRBJ1-4; the match to TRBD1 covers 7 bases. This specimen was PBMCs, taken from a glioma patient whose treatment included an IDH1 peptide vaccine. The source of this sequence is a woman aged 50 to 65 with glioma. CDR3 sequence: CASSPDRVGEKLFF. The DNA of the CDR3 is TGTGCCAGCAGTCCAGACAGGGTCGGTGAAAAACTGTTTTTT.